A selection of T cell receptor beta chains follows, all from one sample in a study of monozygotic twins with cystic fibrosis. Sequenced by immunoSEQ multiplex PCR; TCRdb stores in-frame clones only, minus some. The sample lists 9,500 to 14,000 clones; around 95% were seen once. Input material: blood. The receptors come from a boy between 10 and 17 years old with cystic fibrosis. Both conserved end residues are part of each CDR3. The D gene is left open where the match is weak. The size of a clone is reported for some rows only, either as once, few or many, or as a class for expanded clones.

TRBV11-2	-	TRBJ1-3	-	CASRYGASSGNTIYF	TGTGCCAGCAGGTACGGGGCCTCTTCTGGAAACACCATATATTTT
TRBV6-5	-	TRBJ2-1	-	CASRHRDLFNEQFF	TGTGCCAGCAGACACCGGGACTTGTTCAATGAGCAGTTCTTC
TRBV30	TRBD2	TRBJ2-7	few	CAWSVGGTGKAEQYF	TGTGCCTGGAGTGTGGGGGGGACTGGCAAGGCCGAGCAGTACTTC
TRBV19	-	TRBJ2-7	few	CASSISGLGSHEQYF	TGTGCCAGTAGTATATCGGGACTTGGCTCCCACGAGCAGTACTTC
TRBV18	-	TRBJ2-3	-	CASSPNSRGDTQYF	TGTGCCAGCTCACCTAACTCCCGGGGAGATACGCAGTATTTT
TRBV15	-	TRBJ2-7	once	CATSRDVGAYEQYF	TGTGCCACCAGCAGAGACGTCGGGGCCTACGAGCAGTACTTC
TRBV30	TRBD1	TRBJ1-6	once	CAWTTGDNSPLHF	TGTGCCTGGACAACAGGGGATAATTCACCCCTCCACTTT
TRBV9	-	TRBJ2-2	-	CASSVSSVISNTGELFF	TGTGCCAGCAGCGTATCAAGCGTCATTTCGAACACCGGGGAGCTGTTTTTT
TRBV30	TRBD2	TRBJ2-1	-	CAWREGLAAYNEQFF	TGTGCCTGGAGGGAGGGACTAGCGGCGTACAATGAGCAGTTCTTC
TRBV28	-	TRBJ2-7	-	CASRGAYEQYF	TGTGCCAGCAGAGGAGCCTACGAGCAGTACTTC
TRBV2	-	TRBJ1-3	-	CASSWSLVSSGNTIYF	TGTGCCAGCAGTTGGTCTCTTGTTTCCTCTGGAAACACCATATATTTT
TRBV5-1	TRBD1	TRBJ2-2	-	CASSWDRGSTGELFF	TGCGCCAGCAGTTGGGACAGGGGGTCCACCGGGGAGCTGTTTTTT
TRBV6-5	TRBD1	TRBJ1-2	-	CASSYAGTGNYGYTF	TGTGCCAGCAGTTACGCCGGGACAGGGAACTATGGCTACACCTTC
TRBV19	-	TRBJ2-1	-	CASSIGKGPHEQFF	TGTGCCAGTAGTATAGGCAAGGGCCCCCATGAGCAGTTCTTC
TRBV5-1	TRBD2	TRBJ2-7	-	CASSQRPGLADPPSYEQYF	TGCGCCAGCAGCCAAAGGCCGGGACTAGCCGACCCACCGTCCTACGAGCAGTACTTC
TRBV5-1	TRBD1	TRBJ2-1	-	CASSSQGVSADEQFF	TGCGCCAGCAGCTCACAGGGGGTTTCCGCGGATGAGCAGTTCTTC
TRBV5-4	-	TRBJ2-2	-	CASSLGAPTGELFF	TGTGCCAGCAGCTTGGGAGCACCGACCGGGGAGCTGTTTTTT
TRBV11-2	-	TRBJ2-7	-	CASSLGRNYEQYF	TGTGCCAGCAGCTTAGGGCGGAACTACGAGCAGTACTTC
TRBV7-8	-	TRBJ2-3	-	CASSLEAGLSTNTQYF	TGTGCCAGCAGCTTAGAGGCGGGACTTAGCACAAATACGCAGTATTTT
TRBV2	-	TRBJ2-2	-	CASVRRVNTGELFF	TGTGCCAGTGTGAGGCGGGTTAACACCGGGGAGCTGTTTTTT
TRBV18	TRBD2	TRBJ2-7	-	CASSTTTGGTKSYEQYF	TGTGCCAGCTCAACGACTACGGGGGGAACTAAATCCTACGAGCAGTACTTC
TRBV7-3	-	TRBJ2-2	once	CASSLKDPGELFF	TGTGCCAGCAGCTTAAAGGACCCCGGGGAGCTGTTTTTT
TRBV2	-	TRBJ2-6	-	CASRLGDSGANVLTF	TGTGCCAGCAGGTTAGGTGACTCTGGGGCCAACGTCCTGACTTTC
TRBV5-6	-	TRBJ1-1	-	CASSFGVIYTEAFF	TGTGCCAGCAGCTTCGGGGTAATCTACACTGAAGCTTTCTTT
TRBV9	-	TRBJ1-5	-	CASSVDSSSGQPQHF	TGTGCCAGCAGCGTGGACAGTTCCTCAGGTCAGCCCCAGCATTTT
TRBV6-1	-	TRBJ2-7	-	CASQIRYEQYF	TGTGCCAGCCAGATAAGATACGAGCAGTACTTC